This T cell receptor beta chain derives from a study of post-analysis software for immune sequencing data. The overall study: Relapsing-remitting, secondary progressive and progressive-relapsing multiple sclerosis were all included among the disease courses.

Study results and limitations: The F measure placed samples prepared in the same batch into strongly shared clusters. Five or six TRBV segments appeared more often in patients than in controls, and TRBV5-6, TRBV5-1 and TRBV20-1 were among these. Multiple sclerosis patients had significantly lower normalized Chao1 diversity than controls.

V was cut by 1 base and J by 0 bases, with 13 bases left in between. Per the germline V gene, CDR1 is SEHNR and CDR2 is FQNEAQ (reference sequence). There are 16 residues in the CDR3. Remarks on this clonotype: Its target is unknown.

Tagging with unique molecular identifiers was a feature of the TCR beta cDNA libraries. Some 450,000 cDNA molecules were recovered from an input of roughly 0.85 to 10 million T cells. TCRdb fed the PCR reads into MiXCR, producing one record per CDR3 protein. The table shows 700,000 to 900,000 distinct CDR3 sequences, with 46% occurring only once. The sequence came from a girl aged 5-17 years with multiple sclerosis. Sequencing was performed on blood. This chain uses TRBV7-9 with TRBJ2-7, with D possibly matching TRBD2 (6 bases). The CDR3 sequence: CASSLVAASSSYEQYF. The DNA of the CDR3 is TGTGCCAGCAGCTTAGTAGCGGCCAGCAGCTCCTACGAGCAGTACTTC.